Presented here are 4 T cell receptor beta chains from one specimen sequenced in a study of blood T cell repertoires in COVID-19 (dated by TCRdb to the early 2020s). Library method: the immunoSEQ multiplex PCR assay. TCRdb's version of the immuneACCESS table is confined to in-frame rearrangements and falls short of the full clone set. An unresolved V gene accounts for under half of the shortfall where checked; the remainder is of unknown origin. This sample lists approximately 150,000 clones; around 89% were detected once. 18% of the sample lies in the top ten. Sequencing input: peripheral blood. Receptors originate from a man aged 45-65 years with active or convalescent COVID-19.

This clone was recorded only once. This chain uses TRBV29-1 with TRBJ1-1; D remains ambiguous. V shed 3 bases and J shed 11 bases, with 10 bases lying between them. This CDR3 comprises 10 residues. Germline-derived CDR1 and CDR2 are SQVTM and ANQGSEA. CDR3 residues: CSVDNTAAFF. The CDR3 DNA reads as TGCAGCGTTGATAATACCGCGGCTTTCTTT.

The gene calls are TRBV3-1 (or the pseudogene TRBV3-2) and TRBJ2-5; maybe TRBD2 (6 bases). This CDR3 contains 15 residues. With 0 bases removed from V and 4 bases from J, the gap between germline ends came to 12 bases. Germline loops: CDR1 LGHDT, CDR2 YNNKEL (reference sequence). The CDR3 coding sequence is TGTGCCAGCAGCCAAGATCCCCTGGGGGGAGAGACCCAGTACTTC. Its protein product is CASSQDPLGGETQYF.

The chain employs TRBV29-1 and TRBJ2-1, with 7 bases that match TRBD2. Trimming took 6 bases from V and 7 from J; bases not matched to a gene: 12. The CDR3 loop spans 14 amino acids. Germline CDR1 reads SQVTM; CDR2 reads ANQGSEA. CDR3 residues: CSVRRQRDMNEQFF. The CDR3, as DNA: TGCAGCGTCCGAAGGCAGCGGGATATGAATGAGCAGTTCTTC.

The count of this clone is one. J is TRBJ2-7 and V is TRBV7-2; the match to TRBD1 covers 9 bases. The ends lost 4 bases at V and 0 bases at J; junction bases unmatched: 7. Germline assignment: CDR1 SGHTA and CDR2 FQGNSA. This CDR3 has 16 amino acids. DNA for the CDR3: TGTGCCAGCAGCTGGACAGGGGCCGGAAGCTCCTACGAGCAGTACTTC. It translates to CASSWTGAGSSYEQYF.